This entry concerns a single T cell receptor beta chain. The target antigen is unknown. Sorted subsets were amplified in replicate PCRs using 150 to 250 ng DNA, around 30,000 T cell genomes. Profiled with immunoSEQ multiplex PCR; TCRdb holds only in-frame clones, not every one. This table holds about 2 million clones, 85% to 95% found once. The sample originates from a study of shared clonotypes between healthy human individuals. Points from the study as a whole: It was the few donors that limited the genetic and exposure-history diversity represented. All-four-donor shared clonotypes had higher generation probabilities than non-shared clonotypes did.

CD4+ cell separation produced CD45RA+ naive and CD45RA-negative memory subsets. V was pared by 5 bases and J by 8 bases, with 10 bases of the junction left unmatched. Germline CDR1 SGHTA, CDR2 FQGNSA. The CDR3 consists of 14 residues. This clonotype was obtained from a man aged 18 to 30 in good health. V usage is TRBV7-2 and J usage is TRBJ1-2; the match to TRBD1 covers 8 bases. Sequencing was performed on naive CD4+ T cells sorted from blood. Subset meaning: CD45RA+ positively selected. CDR3 region: CASSPGGGRWGYTF. The CDR3 region has the DNA TGTGCCAGCAGCCCAGGGGGCGGGAGATGGGGCTACACCTTC.